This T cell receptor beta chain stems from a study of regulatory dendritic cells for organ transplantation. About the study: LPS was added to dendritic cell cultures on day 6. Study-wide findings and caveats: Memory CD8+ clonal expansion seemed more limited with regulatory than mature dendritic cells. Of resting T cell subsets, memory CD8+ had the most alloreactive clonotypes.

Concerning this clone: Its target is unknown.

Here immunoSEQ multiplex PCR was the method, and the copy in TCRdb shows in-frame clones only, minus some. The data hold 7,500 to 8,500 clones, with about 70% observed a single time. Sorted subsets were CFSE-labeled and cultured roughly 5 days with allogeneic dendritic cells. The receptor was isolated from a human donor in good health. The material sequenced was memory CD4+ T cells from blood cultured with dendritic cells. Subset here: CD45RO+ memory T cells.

The CDR3 protein is CASSSPDRGGQETQYF. The CDR3 DNA reads TGCGCCAGCAGCTCCCCCGACAGGGGCGGTCAAGAGACCCAGTACTTC. The rearrangement joins TRBV5-1 to TRBJ2-5; 8 bases map to TRBD1. V was clipped by 3 bases and J by 2 bases; unmatched bases: 9. Germline CDR1 and CDR2: SGHRS and YFSETQ. This CDR3 region has 16 residues.